There are a few counts of the clone carrying this TCR beta chain. Its antigen is as yet unknown. It was with 60 Vbeta and 13 Jbeta primers that the PCR ran. Clones were read by immunoSEQ multiplex PCR, and TCRdb kept only the in-frame ones, dropping some. In the table there are roughly 200,000 clones, around 83% of which are singletons. The sample is drawn from a study of cytomegalovirus exposure and HLA in healthy donors. Study-level information: Findings of an earlier analysis included some 110 million unique TCR beta sequences from 180 million or so T cells.

The study, taken as a whole, reports: Cytomegalovirus-associated status was assigned to approximately 160 TCR beta chains. CMV serostatus was the only immune exposure information that was available.

The receptor was isolated from a woman aged 40-49 years in good health and CMV-seronegative. Material for sequencing was PBMCs.

The CDR3 nucleotides are TGTGCCAGCAGTTTAGGGACAGGGGTCTATGGCTACACCTTC. Translated, it gives CASSLGTGVYGYTF. The rearrangement joins TRBV28 to TRBJ1-2; 10 positions agree with TRBD1. Germline CDR1 and CDR2: MDHEN and SYDVKM. The CDR3 consists of 14 residues. With 2 bases clipped from V and 4 bases from J, the junction kept 1 base outside the gene matches.